This T cell receptor (beta chain) was captured in a study of CD8 T cells in Susac syndrome. As concerns this clonotype: Its antigen is as yet unknown.

Study findings and constraints: The number of Susac-specific public clones found was approximately 16 in total CD8+ repertoires and several in CD8+ TEMRA repertoires.

With 4 bases clipped from V and 1 base from J, the junction kept 6 bases outside the gene matches. The CDR3 has 15 residues. The RNA input was about 0.5 to 1 ug, and it was reverse transcribed with random hexamers. MiXCR was run by TCRdb on the immunoSEQ multiplex PCR reads, yielding one entry per CDR3 protein. The sample consists of approximately 80,000 distinct CDR3 sequences, approximately 93% of them appearing once. What was sequenced was CD8+ T cells from PBMCs. The chain carries TRBV12-3 or TRBV12-4 and TRBJ2-5; 7 nucleotides match TRBD1. This receptor was identified in a human donor with Susac syndrome. In nucleotides, the CDR3 is TGTGCCAGCAGTTACTTGACAGGGTTCCAAGAGACCCAGTACTTC. Its translation: CASSYLTGFQETQYF.